Presented here are 23 T cell receptor beta chains from one specimen sequenced in a study of CD8 T cells in ankylosing spondylitis. TCRdb fed the 5' RACE reads into MiXCR, producing one record per CDR3 protein. The sample has about 340,000 distinct CDR3 sequences; approximately 22% are singletons. Sequences were obtained from blood, either unsorted or a sorted T cell fraction (not recorded which). The receptors were sampled from a male donor with ankylosing spondylitis or in good health (not recorded which).

This clonotype came up a few times. V is TRBV20-1 and J is TRBJ1-1; D is possibly TRBD1 (5 bases). V gave up 1 base and J gave up 3 bases, with 9 bases separating them. Germline V CDR1 and CDR2: DFQATT, SNEGSKA (reference sequence). The CDR3 spans 13 residues. This CDR3 reads CSARALGDTEAFF. In DNA, the CDR3 is TGCAGTGCTAGAGCATTAGGGGACACTGAAGCTTTCTTT.

The rearrangement links TRBV6-6 to TRBJ2-1; the D is unclear. Trimming pared 7 bases from V and 5 bases from J, leaving 12 bases between. The CDR3 is 13 amino acids. The germline CDR1 and CDR2 sequences are MNHNY and SVGAGI (reference sequence). The CDR3: CASTLLGNNEQFF. The DNA of the CDR3 is TGTGCCAGCACCCTTCTGGGAAACAATGAGCAGTTCTTC.

In this sample, this clonotype turned up a few times. The CDR3 sequence: CASTPTAGGNSNEQFF. As DNA, the CDR3 is TGTGCCAGCACCCCTACAGCGGGGGGCAACTCAAATGAGCAGTTCTTC. The chain links TRBV7-9 to TRBJ2-1; 9 bases fit TRBD2. Germline assignment: CDR1 SEHNR and CDR2 FQNEAQ (reference sequence). The trim removed 7 bases at V and 7 bases at J, leaving 14 bases unmatched. This CDR3 is 16 amino acids long.

V and J are TRBV27 and TRBJ2-3, with 12 nucleotides matching TRBD2. This CDR3 spans 16 amino acids. Germline assignment: CDR1 MNHEY and CDR2 SMNVEV (reference sequence). Germline trimming cut 10 bases from V and 2 bases from J; bases unmatched to any gene: 10. The CDR3 sequence is CATTPTSGGTTDTQYF. The CDR3, as DNA: TGTGCCACCACCCCGACTAGCGGGGGAACCACAGATACGCAGTATTTT.

The rearrangement links TRBV6-1 to TRBJ2-1; D is possibly TRBD1 or TRBD2 (5 bases each). Germline assignment: CDR1 MNHNS and CDR2 SASEGT. The CDR3 spans 14 residues. The germline V and J ends were trimmed by 8 bases and 6 bases, with 17 bases remaining between them. CDR3 nucleotides: TGTGCCAGCCCCGGGGCCCCTGTTGGCAATGAGCAGTTCTTC. As protein: CASPGAPVGNEQFF.

The gene calls are TRBV4-1 and TRBJ2-7, with a weak D call TRBD2 (5 bases). V gave up 0 bases and J gave up 5 bases, with 17 bases separating them. CDR3 length: 16 amino acids. CDR1 is MGHRA and CDR2 is YSYEKL in the germline V gene. For the CDR3, the DNA is TGCGCCAGCAGCCAAGAAGAGGGTTCGGTATGGGACGAGCAGTACTTC. The encoded protein is CASSQEEGSVWDEQYF.

V usage is TRBV27 and J usage is TRBJ2-5; D is possibly TRBD2 (6 bases). The CDR3 is made up of 13 amino acids. CDR1 and CDR2 (germline): MNHEY, SMNVEV (reference sequence). The ends were cut back, 5 bases at V and 13 bases at J, with 20 bases in the middle. CDR3 amino acids: CASSGPGLMTWYF. In nucleotides, the CDR3 is TGTGCCAGCAGTGGACCGGGACTGATGACCTGGTACTTC.

The chain uses TRBV29-1 and TRBJ2-7; a weak D match, TRBD1 (5 bases). CDR3 size: 12 residues. V was trimmed by 6 bases and J by 6 bases, leaving 15 bases between them. The V gene's germline CDR1 is SQVTM and CDR2 ANQGSEA. CDR3 protein: CSVLQAAGEQYF. CDR3 DNA: TGCAGCGTCCTACAGGCAGCAGGCGAGCAGTACTTC.

This clonotype was recorded a few times. The V gene is TRBV7-9, the J gene TRBJ2-1, with D unclear. This CDR3 region has 12 residues. The V end was cut by 1 base, the J end by 10 bases, with 8 bases between. Per germline, CDR1 SEHNR and CDR2 FQNEAQ (reference sequence). In DNA form, the CDR3 reads TGTGCCAGCAGCTTAGTCCTCGTCGAGCAGTTCTTC. This sequence encodes CASSLVLVEQFF. Full variable domain (outside the CDR3, taken from reference TRBV7-9 and TRBJ2-1): DTGVSQNPRHKITKRGQNVTFRCDPISEHNRLYWYRQTLGQGPEFLTYFQNEAQLEKSRLLSDRFSAERPKGSFSTLEIQRTEQGDSAMYLCASSLVLVEQFFGPGTRLTVL.

This clonotype has only a few counts. The rearrangement joins TRBV27 to TRBJ1-2; a possible D gene is TRBD1 (5 bases). From germline, CDR1 is MNHEY and CDR2 SMNVEV (reference sequence). Trimming removed 4 bases at V and 8 bases at J, with 20 bases between. The CDR3 covers 15 residues. The CDR3 here is CASSSTNLGPRGYTF. Here the CDR3 DNA reads TGTGCCAGCAGTTCAACGAACCTGGGACCTCGCGGCTACACCTTC.

This clonotype was seen more than once but under ten times. This rearrangement joins TRBV7-2 to TRBJ2-3, with D tentatively TRBD1 (5 bases). Germline V gene lookup returns CDR1 SGHTA and CDR2 FQGNSA. V was shortened by 5 bases and J by 2 bases, with 8 bases between the two germline ends. CDR3 length: 13 residues. The CDR3 loop is CASSEDITDTQYF. The CDR3 DNA sequence: TGTGCCAGCAGCGAGGACATCACAGATACGCAGTATTTT.

This clonotype was observed a handful of times. The chain joins TRBV30 to TRBJ1-2; TRBD1 matches 9 bases. CDR3 size: 14 residues. Germline V gene lookup returns CDR1 GTSNPN and CDR2 SVGIG (reference sequence). The J segment lost 3 bases and the V segment lost 4 bases, leaving 6 bases of the junction unmatched. The CDR3 DNA reads as TGTGCCTGGAATGGACAGGGGAAATACTATGGCTACACCTTC. Encoded protein: CAWNGQGKYYGYTF.

This clonotype came up a few times. The chain is built from TRBV10-1 and TRBJ2-3; D gene uncertain. The CDR3 is 9 residues long. In germline, CDR1 is WNHNN, CDR2 SYGVQD (reference sequence). CDR3 loop: CLERDTQYF. The CDR3 DNA follows: TGCCTGGAAAGAGATACGCAGTATTTT.

The chain couples TRBV5-6 to TRBJ2-2; no clear D gene. CDR1 and CDR2 from the germline V gene are SGHDT and YYEEEE. V lost 2 bases and J lost 7, with 15 bases in between. CDR3 length: 15 residues. The CDR3 loop is CASSFETFSSGELFF. CDR3 nucleotides: TGTGCCAGCAGCTTCGAAACGTTCTCGAGCGGGGAGCTGTTTTTT.

The table lists this clonotype with a few counts. Here the CDR3 DNA reads TGTGCCAGCAGTTTCTTTCCGGGGGTAGCCAAAAACATTCAGTACTTC. Amino acids: CASSFFPGVAKNIQYF. The genes are TRBV28 and TRBJ2-4, with D perhaps TRBD2 (6 bases). The V and J ends lost 3 bases and 0 bases respectively, with 12 bases between them. CDR3 length: 16 residues. Germline V gene sequence: CDR1 MDHEN, CDR2 SYDVKM.

In this sample, this clonotype turned up a few times. The chain has TRBV4-1 and TRBJ2-1; D might be TRBD2 (6 bases). The germline V gene encodes CDR1 MGHRA and CDR2 YSYEKL. The CDR3 sequence is 17 residues long. V lost 4 bases and J 0 bases, leaving 16 bases between the germline ends. The CDR3 protein is CASSPYGAGSSYNEQFF. The CDR3 coding sequence is TGCGCCAGCAGCCCCTATGGGGCGGGGTCCTCCTACAATGAGCAGTTCTTC.

This clonotype was recorded many times. V and J are TRBV2 and TRBJ2-1; 11 nucleotides align to TRBD2. Trimming cost V 6 bases and J 7 bases; bases outside gene matches: 8. The CDR3 spans 15 residues. Germline V gene data show CDR1 as SNHLY and CDR2 as FYNNEI. The CDR3 nucleotides are TGTGCCAGCAGGTCTAGCGGGGGGAGTTATAATGAGCAGTTCTTC. Its protein product is CASRSSGGSYNEQFF.

The chain has TRBV30 and TRBJ2-7; unclear D gene. CDR3 size: 13 residues. CDR1 and CDR2 (germline): GTSNPN, SVGIG (reference sequence). V lost 1 base and J lost 3, with 10 bases in between. The DNA for the CDR3 is TGTGCCTGGAGTGCAGCTAGGGACTACGAGCAGTACTTC. Translated: CAWSAARDYEQYF.

The sample holds a few counts of this clonotype. The chain couples TRBV20-1 to TRBJ2-3; TRBD2 agrees at 8 bases. The CDR3 spans 18 residues. The junction had 20 bases not matched to a gene; V was cut back by 5 bases and J by 4 bases. The germline gives CDR1 DFQATT, CDR2 SNEGSKA (reference sequence). CDR3 DNA: TGCAGTGCTCCACCCGGCGGCGAGGGTAGCGGGGACGCAGATACGCAGTATTTT. Translation gives CSAPPGGEGSGDADTQYF.

V is TRBV12-3 or TRBV12-4 and J is TRBJ2-3; 12 bases are a match to TRBD2. The V and J ends lost 5 bases and 2 bases, in that order; junction bases with no gene match: 5. The CDR3 sequence is 16 residues long. The DNA for the CDR3 is TGTGCCAGCAGTGGACTAGCGGGGCGTCACACAGATACGCAGTATTTT. This codes for CASSGLAGRHTDTQYF.

This clonotype was detected a few times. This chain links TRBV20-1 with TRBJ2-3, with 10 bases lining up with TRBD1. From germline, CDR1 is DFQATT and CDR2 SNEGSKA (reference sequence). CDR3 length equals 18 residues. J was trimmed by 4 bases and V by 0 bases; bases with no gene match: 13. CDR3 protein: CSARDRDRGKGGSDTQYF. The CDR3 DNA follows: TGCAGTGCTAGAGACCGGGACAGGGGAAAGGGGGGTTCAGATACGCAGTATTTT.

This clonotype was seen a handful of times. The chain couples TRBV4-2 to TRBJ2-6; no clear D. V shed 2 bases and J shed 4 bases, with 15 bases lying between them. The CDR3 runs 17 residues. Germline assignment: CDR1 LGHNA and CDR2 YNFKEQ. The CDR3 loop is CASSQYPRGLGANVLTF. CDR3 bases: TGTGCCAGCAGCCAATACCCTCGTGGGCTGGGGGCCAACGTCCTGACTTTC.

This clonotype has just a few counts. The chain carries TRBV5-1 and TRBJ2-7; possible D gene TRBD1, 5 bases. The CDR3 sequence is 15 residues long. Germline CDR1 reads SGHRS; CDR2 reads YFSETQ. Deletions cut 0 bases from V and 2 bases from J, with 12 bases between. In DNA, the CDR3 is TGCGCCAGCAGCTTGGGGGTCCAGGGAACCTACGAGCAGTACTTC. As protein: CASSLGVQGTYEQYF.